This T cell receptor (beta chain) appears in the sequencing data of a study of early T cells in non-severe SARS-CoV-2 infection. Study conclusions and caveats: VDJdb matching, biased toward anti-spike CD8 responses, missed private and CD4 specificities.

Each cDNA molecule carried a unique molecular identifier. TCRdb itself ran the 5' RACE reads through MiXCR, one entry per CDR3 protein. The sample holds more than 90,000 distinct CDR3 sequences, 11% seen once. This CDR3 spans 15 amino acids. Germline CDR1 and CDR2: MGHRA and YSYEKL. J gave up 4 bases and V 0 bases, and 5 bases lay outside the gene matches. A remark on this clonotype: The target antigen is unknown.

The sequenced sample consisted of whole blood. The receptor comes from an adult who was a healthcare worker with PCR-confirmed SARS-CoV-2 infection or an uninfected control (not recorded which). This chain uses TRBV4-1 with TRBJ2-5; TRBD1 matches 7 bases. The chain's CDR3 is CASSQEQGRRETQYF. The CDR3 nucleotides are TGCGCCAGCAGCCAAGAACAGGGGCGCAGAGAGACCCAGTACTTC.